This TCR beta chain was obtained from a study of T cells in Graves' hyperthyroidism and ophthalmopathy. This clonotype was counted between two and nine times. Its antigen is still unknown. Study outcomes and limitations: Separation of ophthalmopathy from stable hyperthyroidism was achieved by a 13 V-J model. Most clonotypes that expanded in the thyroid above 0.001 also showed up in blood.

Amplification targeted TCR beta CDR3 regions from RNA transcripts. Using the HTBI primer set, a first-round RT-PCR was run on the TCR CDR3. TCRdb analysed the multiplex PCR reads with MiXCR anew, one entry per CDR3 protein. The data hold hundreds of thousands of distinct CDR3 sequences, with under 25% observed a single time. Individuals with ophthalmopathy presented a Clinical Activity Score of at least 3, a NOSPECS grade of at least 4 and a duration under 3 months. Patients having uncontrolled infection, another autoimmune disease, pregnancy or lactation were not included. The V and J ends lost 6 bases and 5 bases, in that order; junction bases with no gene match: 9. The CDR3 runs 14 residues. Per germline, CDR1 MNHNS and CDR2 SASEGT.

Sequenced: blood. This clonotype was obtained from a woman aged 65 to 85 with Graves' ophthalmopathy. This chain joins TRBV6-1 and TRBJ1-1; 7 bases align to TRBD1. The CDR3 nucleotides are TGTGCCAGCAGCCCCGACAGGGTGGGGACTGAAGCTTTCTTT. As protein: CASSPDRVGTEAFF.